Below, 30 T cell receptor beta chains from the same sample are listed, as sequenced in a study of blood T cell repertoires in COVID-19. Some clones are missing from TCRdb's copy, which holds only in-frame ones; the method was immunoSEQ multiplex PCR. The sample consists of approximately 480,000 clones, about 88% of them appearing once. The sample consisted of peripheral blood. The receptors originated from a man younger than 35 with COVID-19, enrolled during active disease.

This rearrangement joins TRBV27 to TRBJ1-2; TRBD1 matches at 8 bases. V was clipped by 7 bases and J by 0 bases; unmatched bases: 13. CDR1 MNHEY and CDR2 SMNVEV come from the germline V gene (reference sequence). This CDR3 contains 17 residues. For the CDR3, the DNA is TGTGCCAGCACCTACAGGGGGGGGACGATCGCTAACTATGGCTACACCTTC. It translates to CASTYRGGTIANYGYTF.

The gene calls are TRBV7-6 and TRBJ2-6, with TRBD2 matching over 8 bases. V lost 2 bases to trimming and J lost 0 bases; unmatched junction nucleotides: 9. The germline CDR1 and CDR2 sequences are SGHVS and FNYEAQ. This CDR3 is 19 amino acids long. CDR3: CASSLLVGGGSSGANVLTF. CDR3 bases: TGTGCCAGCAGCTTATTAGTAGGCGGGGGGTCCTCTGGGGCCAACGTCCTGACTTTC. Based on the CDR3 plus reference TRBV7-6 and TRBJ2-6, the full variable domain is GAGVSQSPRYKVTKRGQDVALRCDPISGHVSLYWYRQALGQGPEFLTYFNYEAQQDKSGLPNDRFSAERPEGSISTLTIQRTEQRDSAMYRCASSLLVGGGSSGANVLTFGAGSRLTVL.

V is TRBV2 and J is TRBJ2-5, with D tentatively TRBD2 (6 bases). CDR3 length: 13 amino acids. CDR1 is SNHLY and CDR2 is FYNNEI in the germline V gene. Trimming removed 7 bases at V and 5 bases at J, with 14 bases between. CDR3 in DNA: TGTGCCAGCACCCGGGAGATATTCGAGACCCAGTACTTC. It specifies CASTREIFETQYF. The full variable domain, rest sourced from reference TRBV2 and TRBJ2-5, is EPEVTQTPSHQVTQMGQEVILRCVPISNHLYFYWYRQILGQKVEFLVSFYNNEISEKSEIFDDQFSVERPDGSNFTLKIRSTKLEDSAMYFCASTREIFETQYFGPGTRLLVL.

This chain joins TRBV18 and TRBJ1-3, with D hard to call. This CDR3 contains 14 residues. Trimming removed 5 bases at V and 0 bases at J, with 8 bases between. CDR1 is KGHSH, CDR2 LQKENI, per germline. As DNA, the CDR3 is TGTGCCAGCTCAGACAAAAACTCTGGAAACACCATATATTTT. It yields the protein CASSDKNSGNTIYF. Looking up the rest from reference TRBV18 and TRBJ1-3 gives the full variable domain: NAGVMQNPRHLVRRRGQEARLRCSPMKGHSHVYWYRQLPEEGLKFMVYLQKENIIDESGMPKERFSAEFPKEGPSILRIQQVVRGDSAAYFCASSDKNSGNTIYFGEGSWLTVV.

The chain links TRBV19 to TRBJ2-3, with TRBD1 as a possible D gene (5 bases). V was shortened by 5 bases and J by 2 bases, with 17 bases between the two germline ends. The CDR3 is 16 amino acids. Germline lookup yields CDR1 LNHDA and CDR2 SQIVND (reference sequence). The CDR3 is CASSRLPQGVTDTQYF. The DNA of the CDR3 is TGTGCCAGTAGTCGCCTCCCCCAGGGCGTCACAGATACGCAGTATTTT.

J is TRBJ2-2 and V is TRBV6-5, with 10 bases fitting TRBD1. There are 15 residues in the CDR3. Germline V gives CDR1 MNHEY, CDR2 SVGAGI. V lost 8 bases and J lost 8; bases outside the gene matches: 11. The CDR3 loop reads CASGSDRGYRGELFF. DNA for the CDR3: TGTGCCAGCGGATCGGACAGGGGGTATAGGGGGGAGCTGTTTTTT.

A single count supports this clone. V is TRBV2 and J is TRBJ1-5; TRBD1 is a possible D gene (5 bases). This CDR3 comprises 15 residues. Germline V gene sequence: CDR1 SNHLY, CDR2 FYNNEI. V lost 6 bases and J 1 base, leaving 13 bases between the germline ends. CDR3 in amino acids: CASSQSPGSNQPQHF. CDR3 nucleotides: TGTGCCAGCAGCCAATCCCCAGGGAGCAATCAGCCCCAGCATTTT.

This clone was seen once. The chain carries TRBV18 and TRBJ1-3, with TRBD1 matching over 7 bases. CDR3 length: 18 amino acids. Trimming cost V 4 bases and J 0 bases; bases outside gene matches: 12. Germline V gives CDR1 KGHSH, CDR2 LQKENI. CDR3 loop: CASSLSTGQHNSGNTIYF. DNA for the CDR3: TGTGCCAGCTCACTCTCCACGGGACAGCACAACTCTGGAAACACCATATATTTT.

The chain has TRBV29-1 and TRBJ1-1; D remains unclear. Germline CDR1 and CDR2: SQVTM and ANQGSEA. V lost 7 bases and J lost 6, with 12 bases in between. The CDR3 extends over 11 amino acids. The CDR3, as DNA: TGCAGCGGGGAGGACGGGGCTGAAGCTTTCTTT. This encodes CSGEDGAEAFF. The variable domain in full, completed from reference TRBV29-1 and TRBJ1-1, reads SAVISQKPSRDICQRGTSLTIQCQVDSQVTMMFWYRQQPGQSLTLIATANQGSEATYESGFVIDKFPISRPNLTFSTLTVSNMSPEDSSIYLCSGEDGAEAFFGQGTRLTVV.

The chain carries TRBV2 and TRBJ2-1; D is unclear. V was clipped by 7 bases and J by 2 bases, with 9 bases between them. Per germline, CDR1 SNHLY and CDR2 FYNNEI. There are 13 residues in the CDR3. The DNA of the CDR3 is TGTGCCAGCACAGTGAATACCTACAATGAGCAGTTCTTC. Residues: CASTVNTYNEQFF.

To note about this clone: The same CDR3 also results from other DNA sequences found in this sample. The chain couples TRBV9 to TRBJ2-3; 9 positions agree with TRBD2. The CDR3 covers 15 residues. CDR1 and CDR2 (germline): SGDLS, YYNGEE. With 1 base clipped from V and 0 bases from J, the junction kept 0 bases outside the gene matches. The CDR3 loop is CASSVTSGSTDTQYF. Written as DNA, the CDR3 is TGTGCCAGCAGCGTAACTAGCGGGAGCACAGATACGCAGTATTTT.

The chain is built from TRBV2 and TRBJ1-2; 7 nucleotides match TRBD1. J was trimmed by 6 bases and V by 6 bases; bases with no gene match: 7. The CDR3 length is 13 residues. Germline CDR1 SNHLY, CDR2 FYNNEI. The CDR3 region is CASSATGIDGYTF. DNA of the CDR3: TGTGCCAGCAGCGCGACAGGGATTGATGGCTACACCTTC.

This clone was seen once. With a much larger clone just one base away, this may be a read error. CDR3 nucleotide sequence: TGTGCCAGCAAGGACTACTACAATGAGCAGTTCTTC. This encodes CASKDYYNEQFF. The chain has TRBV25-1 and TRBJ2-1, with D tentatively TRBD2 (6 bases). Trimming left V 7 bases short and J 3 bases short, with 7 bases between. The CDR3 sequence is 12 residues long. Germline values: CDR1 MGHDK, CDR2 SYGVNS.

V gene TRBV19 combines with J gene TRBJ1-5, with D unresolved. Germline lookup yields CDR1 LNHDA and CDR2 SQIVND (reference sequence). This CDR3 spans 14 amino acids. The germline V and J ends were trimmed by 5 bases and 1 base, with 9 bases remaining between them. The CDR3 reads CASSSRGSNQPQHF. Here the CDR3 DNA reads TGTGCCAGTAGTTCCCGCGGGAGCAATCAGCCCCAGCATTTT.

The chain uses TRBV24-1 and TRBJ1-1, with D possibly matching TRBD1 (5 bases). With 9 bases removed from V and 6 bases from J, the gap between germline ends came to 7 bases. CDR3 length: 10 amino acids. CDR1 is KGHDR, CDR2 SFDVKD, per germline. CDR3 amino acids: CATGGSEAFF. The CDR3 bases are TGTGCCACCGGGGGGTCTGAAGCTTTCTTT.

The chain combines TRBV19 with TRBJ2-7; D is perhaps TRBD1 (5 bases). V gave up 3 bases and J gave up 7 bases, with 19 bases separating them. The germline V gene has CDR1 LNHDA and CDR2 SQIVND (reference sequence). The CDR3 is 15 amino acids. Here the CDR3 reads CASSIGAETRLEQYF. As DNA, the CDR3 is TGTGCCAGTAGTATTGGGGCCGAAACCCGTCTTGAGCAGTACTTC. Filled out from reference TRBV19 and TRBJ2-7, the complete variable domain reads DGGITQSPKYLFRKEGQNVTLSCEQNLNHDAMYWYRQDPGQGLRLIYYSQIVNDFQKGDIAEGYSVSREKKESFPLTVTSAQKNPTAFYLCASSIGAETRLEQYFGPGTRLTVT.

The chain uses TRBV15 and TRBJ2-5; 12 bases agree with TRBD2. After removal of 1 base from V and 4 bases from J, the junction contained 1 base not matched to a gene. Germline V gene data show CDR1 as LNHNV and CDR2 as YYDKDF (reference sequence). The CDR3 contains 15 residues. This CDR3 reads CATSRGLAGVETQYF. CDR3 nucleotide sequence: TGTGCCACCAGCAGAGGACTAGCGGGGGTAGAGACCCAGTACTTC.

The rearrangement joins TRBV7-9 to TRBJ2-3, with D maybe TRBD2 (5 bases). Looked up from germline, CDR1 is SEHNR and CDR2 is FQNEAQ (reference sequence). Trimming removed 4 bases at V and 2 bases at J, with 13 bases between. The CDR3 is 15 amino acids. The CDR3 protein is CASSSDGLTTDTQYF. The CDR3 DNA follows: TGTGCCAGCAGCTCAGATGGACTTACCACAGATACGCAGTATTTT.

The rearrangement uses TRBV2 and TRBJ1-6; D gene uncertain. Trimming shortened V by 5 bases and J by 6 bases, and 8 bases separated the two germline ends. Looked up from germline, CDR1 is SNHLY and CDR2 is FYNNEI. This CDR3 is built from 13 residues. CDR3 sequence: CASSSHGNSPLHF. CDR3 in DNA: TGTGCCAGCAGTAGTCACGGTAATTCACCCCTCCACTTT.

The rearrangement joins TRBV6-1 to TRBJ1-1; a possible D gene is TRBD1 (5 bases). Germline values: CDR1 MNHNS, CDR2 SASEGT. V dropped 2 bases and J dropped 5 bases, with 12 bases sitting between them. This CDR3 is built from 14 residues. DNA for the CDR3: TGTGCCAGCAGTGAACAGGGCAGGCGGACTGAAGCTTTCTTT. Translation gives CASSEQGRRTEAFF.

CDR3 region: CAIWDRNTEAFF. CDR3 bases: TGTGCCATTTGGGACAGGAACACTGAAGCTTTCTTT. The chain employs TRBV6-6 and TRBJ1-1; 7 bases are a match to TRBD1. Germline V lookup: CDR1 MNHNY, CDR2 SVGAGI (reference sequence). The CDR3 covers 12 residues. The ends lost 10 bases at V and 1 base at J; junction bases unmatched: 3.

The chain couples TRBV11-2 to TRBJ2-1, with 8 bases that match TRBD2. V lost 5 bases and J lost 3; bases outside the gene matches: 9. Germline V gene lookup returns CDR1 SGHAT and CDR2 FQNNGV. The CDR3 runs 16 residues. CDR3 nucleotides: TGTGCCAGCAGCCACGGGAGGGCCTCTTACTACAATGAGCAGTTCTTC. Its protein is CASSHGRASYYNEQFF.

The chain joins TRBV7-8 to TRBJ2-7, with TRBD1 matching over 8 bases. Germline V CDR1 and CDR2: SGHVS, FQNEAQ. The trim removed 1 base at V and 6 bases at J, leaving 11 bases unmatched. There are 16 residues in the CDR3. This chain's CDR3 is CASSLVLVGRGREQYF. CDR3 in DNA: TGTGCCAGCAGCTTAGTATTGGTGGGCAGGGGGCGCGAGCAGTACTTC.

V and J are TRBV2 and TRBJ2-1, with 13 bases fitting TRBD2. This CDR3 contains 12 residues. V lost 10 bases, J lost 12 bases, and 6 bases stayed unmatched. The germline V gene encodes CDR1 SNHLY and CDR2 FYNNEI. CDR3 bases: TGTGCCACCGGGACTAGCGGGGAGAGGCAGTTCTTC. Translated: CATGTSGERQFF.

The table lists this clone with a few counts. The chain couples TRBV14 to TRBJ1-2, with 7 nucleotides matching TRBD1. Germline V gene lookup returns CDR1 SGHDN and CDR2 FVKESK. This CDR3 comprises 16 residues. Trimming removed 1 base from V and 4 bases from J; junction bases left unmatched: 9. CDR3 loop: CASSQGRQGMSYGYTF. CDR3 nucleotides: TGTGCCAGCAGCCAAGGGCGACAGGGTATGTCCTATGGCTACACCTTC.

V is TRBV5-4 and J is TRBJ2-7; weak D call: TRBD2 (7 bases). This CDR3 contains 15 residues. Looked up from germline, CDR1 is SGHNT and CDR2 is YYREEE (reference sequence). The germline V and J ends were trimmed by 1 base and 3 bases, with 14 bases remaining between them. CDR3 residues: CASSLFRGGGYEQYF. CDR3 DNA: TGTGCCAGCAGCTTGTTTAGGGGGGGAGGCTACGAGCAGTACTTC.

The rearrangement uses TRBV6-6 and TRBJ1-4, with a weak D call TRBD1 (6 bases). V was pared by 5 bases and J by 2 bases, with 15 bases between. From germline, CDR1 is MNHNY and CDR2 SVGAGI (reference sequence). The CDR3 spans 16 residues. The CDR3, as DNA: TGTGCCAGCAGTAGTCCTAAAACAGGGACTAATGAAAAACTGTTTTTT. Protein product: CASSSPKTGTNEKLFF.

The CDR3 reads CAWSVEGFTEAFF. The CDR3 nucleotides read TGTGCCTGGAGTGTGGAGGGGTTCACTGAAGCTTTCTTT. This chain connects TRBV30 to TRBJ1-1; weak D call: TRBD1 (5 bases). This CDR3 contains 13 residues. Germline V gene sequence: CDR1 GTSNPN, CDR2 SVGIG (reference sequence). V lost 0 bases and J lost 4, with 9 bases in between.

This rearrangement joins TRBV9 to TRBJ2-5; TRBD2 matches 9 bases. V was pared by 7 bases and J by 4 bases, with 11 bases of the junction left unmatched. The CDR3 loop spans 15 amino acids. Looked up from germline, CDR1 is SGDLS and CDR2 is YYNGEE. The CDR3 region is CASGRTSAESETQYF. The CDR3 DNA reads as TGTGCCAGCGGGAGGACTAGCGCCGAATCAGAGACCCAGTACTTC.

The chain links TRBV10-3 to TRBJ2-1; 12 bases map to TRBD2. The CDR3 is 16 residues long. The germline V gene has CDR1 ENHRY and CDR2 SYGVKD. The trim removed 6 bases at V and 4 bases at J, leaving 7 bases unmatched. Written as DNA, the CDR3 is TGTGCCATCAGCGCCGGGACTAGCGGGCAGTACAATGAGCAGTTCTTC. Translation gives CAISAGTSGQYNEQFF.